The clone carrying this TCR beta chain was counted only a few times. Its specificity is unknown. This sample was taken from a study of T cells in Graves' hyperthyroidism and ophthalmopathy. Study as a whole: Any treatment followed the collection of peripheral blood at initial diagnosis. General study findings and limits: The blood repertoire included most of the expanded thyroid clonotypes above 0.001. Ophthalmopathy, as predicted by the model, came a median 6.5 months after the prediction.

TCR beta CDR3 regions were amplified from RNA transcripts. A first-round RT-PCR of the TCR CDR3 used the HTBI primer set. TCRdb passed the multiplex PCR reads through MiXCR, listing each CDR3 protein once. The table lists 350,000 to 400,000 distinct CDR3 sequences, 11% to 15% of them singletons, with approximately 11% in the top ten. Germline V lookup: CDR1 SGHRS, CDR2 YFSETQ. V shed 1 base and J 2 bases; nucleotides not matched to a gene: 5. This CDR3 spans 15 amino acids. Out of approximately 10 ml of fresh peripheral blood came the PBMCs. The V gene is TRBV5-1, the J gene TRBJ2-5; TRBD2 aligns across 7 bases. Sequencing was performed on blood. This receptor was taken from a woman in her sixties with Graves' hyperthyroidism. CDR3 bases: TGCGCCAGCAGCTTGCTGGCTAGCGGACAAGAGACCCAGTACTTC. Its translation is CASSLLASGQETQYF.